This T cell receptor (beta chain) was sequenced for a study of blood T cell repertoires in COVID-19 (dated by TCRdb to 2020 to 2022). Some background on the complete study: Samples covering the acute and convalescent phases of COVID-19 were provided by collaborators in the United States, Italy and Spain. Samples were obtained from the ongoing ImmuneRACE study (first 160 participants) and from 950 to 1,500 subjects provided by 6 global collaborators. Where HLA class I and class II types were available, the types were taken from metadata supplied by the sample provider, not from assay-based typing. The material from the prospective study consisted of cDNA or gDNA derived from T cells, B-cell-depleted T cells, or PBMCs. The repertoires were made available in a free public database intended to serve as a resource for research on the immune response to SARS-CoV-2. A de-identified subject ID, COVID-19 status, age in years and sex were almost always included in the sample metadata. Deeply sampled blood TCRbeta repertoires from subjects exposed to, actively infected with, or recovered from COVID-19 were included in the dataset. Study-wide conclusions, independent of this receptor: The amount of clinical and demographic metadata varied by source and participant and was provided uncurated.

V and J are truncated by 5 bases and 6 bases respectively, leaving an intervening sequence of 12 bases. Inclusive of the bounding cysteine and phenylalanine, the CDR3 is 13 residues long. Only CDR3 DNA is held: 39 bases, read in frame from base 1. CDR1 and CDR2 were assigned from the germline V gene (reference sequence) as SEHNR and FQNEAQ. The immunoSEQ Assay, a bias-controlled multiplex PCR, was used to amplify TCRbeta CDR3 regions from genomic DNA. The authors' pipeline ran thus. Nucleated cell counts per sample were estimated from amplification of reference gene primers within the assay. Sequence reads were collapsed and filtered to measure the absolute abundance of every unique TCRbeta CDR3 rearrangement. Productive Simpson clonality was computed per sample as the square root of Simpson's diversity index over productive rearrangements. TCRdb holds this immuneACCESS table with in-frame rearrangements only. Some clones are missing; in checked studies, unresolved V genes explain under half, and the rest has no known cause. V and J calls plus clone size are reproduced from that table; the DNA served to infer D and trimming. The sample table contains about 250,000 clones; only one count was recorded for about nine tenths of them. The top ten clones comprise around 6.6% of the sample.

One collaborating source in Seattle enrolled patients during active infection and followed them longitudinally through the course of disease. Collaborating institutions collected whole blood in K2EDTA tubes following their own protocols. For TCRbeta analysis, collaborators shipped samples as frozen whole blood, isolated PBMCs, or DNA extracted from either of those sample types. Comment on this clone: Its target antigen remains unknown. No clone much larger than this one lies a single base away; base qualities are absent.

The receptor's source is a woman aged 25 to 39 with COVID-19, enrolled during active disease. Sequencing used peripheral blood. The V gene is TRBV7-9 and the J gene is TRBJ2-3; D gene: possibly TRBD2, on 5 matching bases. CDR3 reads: CASSRSERDTQYF. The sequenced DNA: TGTGCCAGCAGCCGGAGCGAGCGGGATACGCAGTATTTT.